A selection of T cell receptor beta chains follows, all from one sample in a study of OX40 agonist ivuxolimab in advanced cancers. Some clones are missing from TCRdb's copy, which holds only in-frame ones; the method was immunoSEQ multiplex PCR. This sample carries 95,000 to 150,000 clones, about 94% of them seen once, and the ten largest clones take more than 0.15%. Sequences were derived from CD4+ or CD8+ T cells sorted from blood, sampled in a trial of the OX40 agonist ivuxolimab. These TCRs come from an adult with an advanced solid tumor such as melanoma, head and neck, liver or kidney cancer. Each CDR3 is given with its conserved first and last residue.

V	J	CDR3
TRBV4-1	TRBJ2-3	CASSLNQGASNTQYF
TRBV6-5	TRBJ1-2	CASRRTYRLNYGYTF
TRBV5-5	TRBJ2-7	CASSTNRGQSSYEQYF
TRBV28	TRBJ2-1	CASKDRAWYNEQFF
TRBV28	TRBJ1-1	CASSLSTDTNTEAFF
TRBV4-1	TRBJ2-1	CASSQTIAGVGREQFF
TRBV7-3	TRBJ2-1	CASSLRLAGVYNEQFF
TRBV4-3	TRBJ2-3	CASSQFSSGRTDTQYF
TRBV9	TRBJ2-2	CASSPTGTQNTGELFF
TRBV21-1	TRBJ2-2	CASSNPQREGRTGELFF
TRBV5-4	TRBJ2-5	CASTRQGAEETQYF
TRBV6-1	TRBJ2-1	CASSEAGVYNEQFF
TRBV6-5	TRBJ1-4	CASRRTYGGGEKLFF
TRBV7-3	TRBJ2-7	CASSLRVDSYEQYF
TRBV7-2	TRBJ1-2	CASSSGAEYGYTF
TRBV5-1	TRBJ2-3	CASSVGRYTDTQYF
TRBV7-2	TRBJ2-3	CASSSHGTSESDTQYF
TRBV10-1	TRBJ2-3	CASSEGVLPGDTQYF
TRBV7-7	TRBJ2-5	CASSLGTGLQETQYF
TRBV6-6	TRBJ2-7	CASSYSGQEYF
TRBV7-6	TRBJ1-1	CASSLQLNTEAFF
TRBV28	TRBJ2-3	CASSQREAGTDTQYF
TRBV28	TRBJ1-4	CASNRGATNEKLFF
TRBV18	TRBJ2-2	CASSPPLAGGTGELFF
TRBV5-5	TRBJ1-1	CASSLQVVNTEAFF
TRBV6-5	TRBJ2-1	CASSSAGTGGYEQFF
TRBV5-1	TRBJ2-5	CASSSAGAQETQYF
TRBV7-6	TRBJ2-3	CASSSTPAPGTDTQYF
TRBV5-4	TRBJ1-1	CASSLTLNTEAFF
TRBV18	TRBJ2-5	CASSTGIKETQYF
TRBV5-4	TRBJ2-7	CASSLSGRAPYEQYF
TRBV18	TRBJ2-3	CASSPRDRAGTDTQYF
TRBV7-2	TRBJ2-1	CASSLRGTNYNEQFF
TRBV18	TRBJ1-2	CASSLGQIENYDYTF
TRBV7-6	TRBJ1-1	CASSSSGLGGAEAFF
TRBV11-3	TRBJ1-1	CASSLRGAGTEAFF
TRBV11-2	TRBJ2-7	CASSLGRGGGEQYF
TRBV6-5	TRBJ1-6	CASSYGTGNYNSPLHF
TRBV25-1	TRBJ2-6	CASSETTGANVLTF
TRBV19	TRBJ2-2	CASKPGLAVNTGELFF
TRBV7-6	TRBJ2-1	CASSLAGTGVNEQFF
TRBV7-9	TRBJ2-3	CASSLEKSGHRTDTQYF
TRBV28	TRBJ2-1	CASSPTPPRGNEQFF
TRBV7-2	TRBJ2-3	CASSLDGQGVDTQYF
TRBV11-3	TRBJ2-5	CASSLEGRLQETQYF
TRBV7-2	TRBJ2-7	CASSATYEQYF
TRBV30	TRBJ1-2	CAWALDQTYGYTF
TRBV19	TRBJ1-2	CASSIKIRGPNYGYTF
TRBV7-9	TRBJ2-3	CASSQASGGTDTQYF
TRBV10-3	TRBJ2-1	CAISEALVDEQFF
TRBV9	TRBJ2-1	CASSTRWSGTPYNEQFF
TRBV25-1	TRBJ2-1	CASSPRTGMGSGNEQFF
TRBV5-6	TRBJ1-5	CASSLRAPSNQPQHF
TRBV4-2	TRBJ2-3	CASSPYHGTSGRASTDTQYF
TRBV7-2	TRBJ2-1	CASSPQPDYNEQFF
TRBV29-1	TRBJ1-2	CSVAAGTGAFYGYTF
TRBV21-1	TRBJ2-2	CASSNGTGDTGELFF